The T cell receptor (beta chain) described here comes from a study of blood T cell repertoires in COVID-19. TCRdb's copy holds only in-frame clones and misses some; the assay was immunoSEQ multiplex PCR. The sample consists of over 200,000 clones, about nine tenths of them appearing once. The CDR3 loop spans 12 amino acids. The ends were cut back, 4 bases at V and 14 bases at J, with 15 bases in the middle. Germline V lookup: CDR1 MDHEN, CDR2 SYDVKM. This chain connects TRBV28 to TRBJ2-1, with TRBD1 as a possible D gene (6 bases). This receptor was identified in a woman between 55 and 75 years old with acute or convalescent COVID-19. The specimen sequenced was peripheral blood. DNA for the CDR3: TGTGCCAGCAGTTCCCTACAGGGCTCCAAGTTCTTC. Residues: CASSSLQGSKFF.